This is a list of T cell receptor beta chains from one sample in a study of shared clonotypes between healthy human individuals. Profiled with immunoSEQ multiplex PCR; TCRdb holds only in-frame clones, not every one. This sample carries around 2,000,000 clones, approximately 94% of them seen once, and the ten largest clones take roughly 1.8%. What was sequenced was naive CD8+ T cells from PBMCs. These TCRs come from a man younger than 30 in good health. Some clones in this sample may be carry-over from other donors' samples. The CDR3 runs from the conserved cysteine through the conserved F or W. D genes are given only for firm matches. The size field is filled for only some rows; it gives once, few, many or a size class.

J,length,V,D,size,DNA,CDR3
TRBJ2-7,16,TRBV7-9,TRBD2,.,TGTGCCAGCAGCTTGGGACTAGCGGGAGATTCCGACGAGCAGTACTTC,CASSLGLAGDSDEQYF
TRBJ2-7,17,TRBV2,TRBD1,.,TGTGCCAGCAGTGGCCATACGGACAGGCTTTATACTCTCGAGCAGTACTTC,CASSGHTDRLYTLEQYF
TRBJ2-7,15,TRBV9,TRBD2,.,TGTGCCAGCAGCGAGGGACTAGCGGAAACCTACGAGCAGTACTTC,CASSEGLAETYEQYF
TRBJ2-6,17,TRBV6-1,TRBD2,.,TGTGCCAGCAGTGAAGCCGGGACTAGGACTGGGGCCAACGTCCTGACTTTC,CASSEAGTRTGANVLTF
TRBJ2-7,14,TRBV13,.,.,TGTGCCAGCAGCCCCGAACGAAGGGCCTACGAGCAGTACTTC,CASSPERRAYEQYF
TRBJ2-1,12,TRBV7-2,.,.,TGTGCCAGCAGCTTAGGATACAATGAGCAGTTCTTC,CASSLGYNEQFF
TRBJ2-6,15,TRBV27,.,.,TGTGCCAGCAGTTCTCGATGGTCTGGGGCCAACGTCCTGACTTTC,CASSSRWSGANVLTF
TRBJ1-2,14,TRBV6-6,.,.,TGTGCCAGCAGCCCGTCCGGAGCTAACTATGGCTACACCTTC,CASSPSGANYGYTF
TRBJ1-5,14,TRBV5-8,.,.,TGTGCCAGCAGCCCAGGGAGAGGCAATCAGCCCCAGCATTTT,CASSPGRGNQPQHF
TRBJ2-7,14,TRBV9,TRBD2,.,TGTGCCAGCAGCAGCGGGGGGAGCGCCTACGAGCAGTACTTC,CASSSGGSAYEQYF
TRBJ2-1,14,TRBV4-1,.,.,TGCGCCAGCAATCCTACGGCAAACGCCAATGAGCAGTTCTTC,CASNPTANANEQFF
TRBJ1-1,13,TRBV28,.,.,TGTGCCAGCAGTTTAACAGGTAGCGCTGAAGCTTTCTTT,CASSLTGSAEAFF
TRBJ2-7,13,TRBV10-2,.,.,TGCGCCAGCAGTGCTCCGGAGGCCTACGAGCAGTACTTC,CASSAPEAYEQYF
TRBJ1-2,16,TRBV7-3,TRBD1,few,TGTGCCAGCAGCCCCGGGACAGGCTCTTCAGTCTATGGCTACACCTTC,CASSPGTGSSVYGYTF
TRBJ1-5,14,TRBV19,.,.,TGTGCCAGTAGTATAAGGGACTACGGACAGCCCCAGCATTTT,CASSIRDYGQPQHF
TRBJ2-1,17,TRBV5-1,TRBD2,.,TGCGCCAGCAGCTTGGCTGCGCGGGAGGGCTCCTACAATGAGCAGTTCTTC,CASSLAAREGSYNEQFF
TRBJ2-7,16,TRBV11-2,.,once,TGTGCCAGCAGCTTAGAGGGTCGGGGCAGGCTGTACGAGCAGTACTTC,CASSLEGRGRLYEQYF
TRBJ2-7,15,TRBV28,TRBD2,.,TGTGCCAGCAGTTATGAACTAGCGGCCCCCTACGAGCAGTACTTC,CASSYELAAPYEQYF
TRBJ2-7,18,TRBV7-9,TRBD1,once,TGTGCCAGCAGCTCGACAGGGGGCGAACGAAGTGTATCCTACGAGCAGTACTTC,CASSSTGGERSVSYEQYF
TRBJ1-2,17,TRBV11-3,TRBD1,.,TGTGCCAGCACCAGAGATGGAGTGGACAGGCGGCCTCGGGGCTACACCTTC,CASTRDGVDRRPRGYTF
TRBJ1-4,18,TRBV28,.,.,TGTGCCAGCAGTCCGACCTGGGGCGAGGGGGCAACTAATGAAAAACTGTTTTTT,CASSPTWGEGATNEKLFF
TRBJ1-4,14,TRBV30,.,.,TGTGCCTGGAATGGACCCCTGGAGGCTGAAAAACTGTTTTTT,CAWNGPLEAEKLFF
TRBJ2-7,15,TRBV4-1,.,.,TGCGCCAGCAGCCAAGATCCTGGGCAGACCTACGAGCAGTACTTC,CASSQDPGQTYEQYF
TRBJ2-7,14,TRBV11-2,.,once,TGTGCCAGCAGCTTAGGGGCGAGGAGCTACGAGCAGTACTTC,CASSLGARSYEQYF
TRBJ2-1,11,TRBV5-4,.,few,TGTGCCAGCAGCTTCCTGAATGAGCAGTTCTTC,CASSFLNEQFF
TRBJ1-1,15,TRBV14,TRBD1,.,TGTGCCAGCAGCAACCCCGGGACAGGGAACACTGAAGCTTTCTTT,CASSNPGTGNTEAFF
TRBJ1-1,14,TRBV7-2,TRBD1,.,TGTGCCAGCAGCGACAGGGTCCGGGGCACTGAAGCTTTCTTT,CASSDRVRGTEAFF
TRBJ2-5,14,TRBV7-9,.,.,TGTGCCAGCAGCGGCGGGACAAGTCAGGAGACCCAGTACTTC,CASSGGTSQETQYF
TRBJ2-2,17,TRBV7-9,.,.,TGTGCCAGCAGCAGCGCGAGTGAAGGGCTTGGGACCGGGGAGCTGTTTTTT,CASSSASEGLGTGELFF
TRBJ1-1,13,TRBV30,.,few,TGTGCCTGGAGTGTAGTGCCAGGCTATGAAGCTTTCTTT,CAWSVVPGYEAFF
TRBJ2-7,14,TRBV9,TRBD1,.,TGTGCCAGCAACTCCGGGACAGGGGCCTACGAGCAGTACTTC,CASNSGTGAYEQYF
TRBJ1-4,15,TRBV11-2,.,.,TGTGCCAGCAGCCTTAGCCCCTCGGTGGCAGAAAAACTGTTTTTT,CASSLSPSVAEKLFF
TRBJ2-7,19,TRBV4-1,TRBD2,.,TGCGCCAGCAGCCCCCTCGGACTAGCGGGAGGGCCAGAAGTCTACGAGCAGTACTTC,CASSPLGLAGGPEVYEQYF
TRBJ2-7,14,TRBV11-2,.,.,TGTGCCAGCAGCTTAGGGAGCAGGTCCTACGAGCAGTACTTC,CASSLGSRSYEQYF
TRBJ2-2,17,TRBV30,TRBD2,.,TGTGCCTGGAGTGTTGCTAGCGGGGTTGTGGGCACCGGGGAGCTGTTTTTT,CAWSVASGVVGTGELFF
TRBJ2-7,15,TRBV5-6,TRBD1,.,TGTGCCAGCAGCCCCCTCGGACAGGGTTCCTACGAGCAGTACTTC,CASSPLGQGSYEQYF
TRBJ2-5,13,TRBV6-7,TRBD2,.,TGTGCCAGCAGACCTGGCGGGGGGGAGACCCAGTACTTC,CASRPGGGETQYF
TRBJ2-2,15,TRBV10-3,TRBD1,.,TGTGCCATCAGCGACAGGGGCCAGAACACCGGGGAGCTGTTTTTT,CAISDRGQNTGELFF
TRBJ1-1,15,TRBV29-1,.,.,TGCAGCGTTGAAGAACATGAGGGACCAATCACTGAAGCTTTCTTT,CSVEEHEGPITEAFF
TRBJ1-1,16,TRBV5-4,.,.,TGTGCCAGCAGCTTGGAGGCAGGGTGGGGAAGCACTGAAGCTTTCTTT,CASSLEAGWGSTEAFF
TRBJ2-7,15,TRBV10-2,TRBD2,.,TGCGCCAGCAGTGTGAAAACTAGCGGGATCAACGAGCAGTACTTC,CASSVKTSGINEQYF
TRBJ2-7,14,TRBV19,TRBD2,.,TGTGCCAGTAGTATAAGTCTAGCGGCCTACGAGCAGTACTTC,CASSISLAAYEQYF
TRBJ1-2,14,TRBV7-2,TRBD1,.,TGTGCCAGCAGCGAGACAGGGGGGAACTATGGCTACACCTTC,CASSETGGNYGYTF
TRBJ2-3,16,TRBV28,.,.,TGTGCCAGCAGTCTACCGCGAGGGGGGAGCACAGATACGCAGTATTTT,CASSLPRGGSTDTQYF
TRBJ2-7,15,TRBV4-2,.,.,TGTGCCAGCAGCCAAGAGCGGGCAGGAGCCTACGAGCAGTACTTC,CASSQERAGAYEQYF
TRBJ2-7,13,TRBV7-9,.,.,TGTGCCAGCACCCCGGGGCTGCACGACGAGCAGTACTTC,CASTPGLHDEQYF
TRBJ2-7,16,TRBV9,TRBD2,.,TGTGCCAGCAGCTCCAGGACTAGCGGGAGTCACTACGAGCAGTACTTC,CASSSRTSGSHYEQYF
TRBJ2-3,14,TRBV5-1,.,.,TGCGCCAGCAGCTTGGAGACAGTCACAGATACGCAGTATTTT,CASSLETVTDTQYF
TRBJ1-2,15,TRBV19,.,.,TGTGCCAGTAGTATAGCCGGGACCACTAACTATGGCTACACCTTC,CASSIAGTTNYGYTF
TRBJ2-7,12,TRBV7-9,.,.,TGTGCCAGCAGTGACAGCCCCTACGAGCAGTACTTC,CASSDSPYEQYF
TRBJ2-7,13,TRBV27,.,.,TGTGCCAGCAGTTTATCCTTCAACTACGAGCAGTACTTC,CASSLSFNYEQYF
TRBJ2-1,16,TRBV19,TRBD2,.,TGTGCCAGTAGTATCCTTGAAGGGACTAGTCGCGATGAGCAGTTCTTC,CASSILEGTSRDEQFF
TRBJ1-1,11,TRBV5-4,.,.,TGTGCCTCCGAAGGAGGTACTGAAGCTTTCTTT,CASEGGTEAFF
TRBJ1-1,13,TRBV2,.,.,TGTGCCAGCAGCCCCGGGGAGAACACTGAAGCTTTCTTT,CASSPGENTEAFF
TRBJ2-3,15,TRBV28,.,.,TGTGCCAGCAGTTTCCCACGGGACTCCACAGATACGCAGTATTTT,CASSFPRDSTDTQYF
TRBJ1-2,16,TRBV4-1,TRBD1,.,TGCGCCAGCAGCCAACAAAGGACAGGGTCGAACTATGGCTACACCTTC,CASSQQRTGSNYGYTF
TRBJ2-7,15,TRBV6-6,.,.,TGTGCCAGCAGTTACTCACGGGGGCCCCTCTACGAGCAGTACTTC,CASSYSRGPLYEQYF
TRBJ2-7,12,TRBV29-1,.,.,TGCAGCGTTGAAGCAGGATCCTACGAGCAGTACTTC,CSVEAGSYEQYF